In this sample, the clone carrying this TCR beta chain turned up many times. In the original processing: It was from reference gene primer amplification that nucleated cell counts were estimated. Sequencing used immunoSEQ multiplex PCR; TCRdb keeps in-frame clones, though not all of them. For V, J and clone size, that table is used; D and trimming come from the DNA. The data hold some 76,000 clones, with approximately 85% observed a single time. The source of the sample is a study of blood T cell repertoires in COVID-19. Study-wide background: From the United States, Italy and Spain came samples of acute and convalescent COVID-19. The analysed material was cDNA or gDNA that came from T cells, B-cell-depleted T cells, or PBMCs.

The germline gives CDR1 MNHNY, CDR2 SVGAGI (reference sequence). V gave up 0 bases and J gave up 0 bases; unmatched junction bases: 3. The CDR3 runs to 16 residues. This TCR came from a human donor in a cohort sampled during active COVID-19. The chain joins TRBV6-6 to TRBJ2-5; 8 bases are shared with TRBD2. What was sequenced was peripheral blood. The CDR3 sequence is CASSYSGLGYQETQYF. In DNA, the CDR3 is TGTGCCAGCAGTTACTCGGGACTAGGGTACCAAGAGACCCAGTACTTC.